This T cell receptor beta chain was recovered during a study of high-grade serous ovarian cancer treatment subgroups. Comment on this clone: Antigen unknown.

Tumor samples were obtained before definitive surgery or chemotherapy. The data were produced by immunoSEQ multiplex PCR, yet TCRdb's version contains in-frame clones alone and is incomplete. Here the sample spans about 16,000 clones, 73% being singletons. Study-level points and caveats: Tumors within one patient showed repertoire similarity of about 0.095 to 0.79. Without spatial data, bulk sequencing limits insight into HGSC tumor diversity.

There are 16 residues in the CDR3. The germline CDR1 and CDR2 sequences are MNHEY and SMNVEV (reference sequence). V shed 6 bases, J shed 4 bases, and the junction held 11 bases outside the gene matches. The V call is TRBV27, the J call TRBJ2-2, with 7 bases fitting TRBD2. The source is a human donor with high-grade serous ovarian cancer. Sequencing used tumor tissue. CDR3 loop: CASRRAGEITTGELFF. The CDR3 bases are TGTGCCAGCAGGAGGGCGGGGGAAATAACCACCGGGGAGCTGTTTTTT.